This T cell receptor (beta chain) was identified during a study of graft-versus-host responses after intestinal transplantation. This clone was counted a single time. The germline V and J ends were trimmed by 0 bases and 1 base, with 10 bases remaining between them. There are 15 residues in the CDR3. Germline CDR1 is SGHRS and CDR2 is YFSETQ. Data came from immunoSEQ multiplex PCR; TCRdb stores just in-frame clones and leaves some out. The sample shows some 11,000 clones, about 33% of them seen only once. Sequenced here: alloreactive CD4+ T cells from a mixed lymphocyte reaction culture, sampled before transplantation. Stated subset: CFSE-low proliferating T cells sorted from roughly six-day pre-transplant mixed lymphocyte reaction (GvH or HvG direction). This receptor was identified in a human patient who was an organ donor for intestinal transplantation. V and J are TRBV5-1 and TRBJ2-5; D not certain. The CDR3 is CASSLGGSLQETQYF. The CDR3 bases are TGCGCCAGCAGCTTGGGAGGCTCACTCCAAGAGACCCAGTACTTC.